The 17 T cell receptor beta chains listed next were all sequenced from one sample in a study of blood T cells in healthy people across ages. A J-beta primer mix and a sample-barcoded 5' primer were used in a second PCR of about 7 to 12 cycles. Using its own MiXCR run on the 5' RACE reads, TCRdb lists one record per CDR3 protein. There are hundreds of thousands of distinct CDR3 sequences in the sample; 56% occur only once, and 20% to 30% lies in the top ten. The sequencing sample was made of blood. All receptors derive from a man aged 35-49 years in good health.

The chain uses TRBV7-9 and TRBJ2-1; TRBD1 aligns across 7 bases. The germline V gene encodes CDR1 SEHNR and CDR2 FQNEAQ (reference sequence). The CDR3 is made up of 15 amino acids. After removal of 5 bases from V and 6 bases from J, the junction contained 10 bases not matched to a gene. The CDR3 DNA follows: TGTGCCAGCAGCCCCCCAAGATGGACAGGCAATGAGCAGTTCTTC. Protein: CASSPPRWTGNEQFF.

This clonotype showed up just once. V and J are TRBV7-9 and TRBJ1-2; D gene uncertain. Per the germline V gene, CDR1 is SEHNR and CDR2 is FQNEAQ (reference sequence). V shed 1 base and J shed 2 bases, with 11 bases lying between them. The CDR3 is 15 residues long. The CDR3 loop is CASSLGPYGNYGYTF. CDR3 nucleotide sequence: TGTGCCAGCAGCTTAGGTCCCTACGGGAACTATGGCTACACCTTC.

The chain has TRBV6-5 and TRBJ2-2; TRBD2 aligns across 10 bases. The V segment lost 4 bases and the J segment 1 base; nucleotides outside the gene matches: 9. The CDR3 sequence is 18 residues long. Germline V gene sequence: CDR1 MNHEY, CDR2 SVGAGI. The CDR3 reads CASSFPELAGMNTGELFF. The CDR3 bases are TGTGCCAGCAGTTTTCCAGAACTAGCGGGGATGAACACCGGGGAGCTGTTTTTT.

The chain combines TRBV7-2 with TRBJ2-4, with 8 bases lining up with TRBD1. Germline trimming cut 3 bases from V and 8 bases from J; bases unmatched to any gene: 6. CDR3 length: 14 amino acids. Germline V CDR1 and CDR2: SGHTA, FQGNSA. The CDR3, as DNA: TGTGCCAGCAGCTTCGACAGGGGATGGGACATTCAGTACTTC. Residues: CASSFDRGWDIQYF.

The chain has TRBV20-1 and TRBJ2-7; 7 nucleotides agree with TRBD2. The CDR3 is 14 amino acids. After removal of 0 bases from V and 5 bases from J, the junction contained 7 bases not matched to a gene. Germline V lookup: CDR1 DFQATT, CDR2 SNEGSKA (reference sequence). CDR3 sequence reads: CSARDAGAGNEQYF. In DNA, the CDR3 is TGCAGTGCTAGAGACGCGGGAGCCGGAAACGAGCAGTACTTC.

The CDR3 DNA is TGCGCCAGCAGCGCGAACAACCACGAGCAGTACTTC. Translating gives CASSANNHEQYF. This chain links TRBV5-1 with TRBJ2-7, with D uncertain. Germline CDR1 is SGHRS and CDR2 is YFSETQ. V lost 4 bases and J 5 bases, leaving 10 bases between the germline ends. This CDR3 comprises 12 residues.

Only a few counts were recorded for this clonotype. The genes are TRBV7-2 and TRBJ2-4; a possible D gene is TRBD1 (5 bases). The J call is in doubt because the DNA end fits TRBJ2-7 better. CDR1 is SGHTA and CDR2 is FQGNSA in the germline V gene. This CDR3 comprises 14 residues. This CDR3 reads CASSLYGRVDEQYF. Written as DNA, the CDR3 is TGTGCCAGCAGCTTATACGGCAGGGTAGACGAGCAGTACTTC.

This clonotype was seen a few times. DNA of the CDR3: TGTGCCAGCAGCGTCGCAGATACGCAGTATTTT. Its protein is CASSVADTQYF. This chain links TRBV9 with TRBJ2-3; D remains ambiguous. The CDR3 has 11 amino acids. V lost 2 bases, J lost 4 bases, and 2 bases lay in between. Germline-derived CDR1 and CDR2 are SGDLS and YYNGEE.

A note on this clonotype: A read error may account for a junction end that differs from germline. V is TRBV11-2 and J is TRBJ2-3; TRBD2 might be the D (7 bases). Per germline, CDR1 SGHAT and CDR2 FQNNGV. The CDR3 extends over 16 amino acids. CDR3 protein: CTSSSHQGRVADTQYF. The CDR3 DNA reads as TGTACCAGCAGCTCGCATCAGGGGAGGGTCGCAGATACGCAGTATTTT.

This clonotype was observed a few times. The chain combines TRBV7-9 with TRBJ2-3; 9 positions match TRBD2. The CDR3 is made up of 17 amino acids. The junction had 16 bases not matched to a gene; V was cut back by 4 bases and J by 8 bases. Germline V gene sequence: CDR1 SEHNR, CDR2 FQNEAQ (reference sequence). The CDR3 bases are TGTGCCAGCAGCTGGCCGGAGGCGGGGGGGAGTACCGGTACGCAGTATTTT. This sequence encodes CASSWPEAGGSTGTQYF. The complete variable domain, with remaining parts taken from reference TRBV7-9 and TRBJ2-3, reads DTGVSQNPRHKITKRGQNVTFRCDPISEHNRLYWYRQTLGQGPEFLTYFQNEAQLEKSRLLSDRFSAERPKGSFSTLEIQRTEQGDSAMYLCASSWPEAGGSTGTQYFGPGTRLTVL.

The chain carries TRBV6-2 or TRBV6-3 and TRBJ2-1, with 10 nucleotides matching TRBD2. With 7 bases clipped from V and 5 bases from J, the junction kept 11 bases outside the gene matches. The CDR3 covers 16 residues. Germline V gives CDR1 MNHEY, CDR2 SVGEGT. CDR3 DNA sequence: TGTGCCAGCAATCCATTGTTCGGACTAGCGGACAATGAGCAGTTCTTC. Its protein product is CASNPLFGLADNEQFF.

This sequence joins TRBV7-2 and TRBJ2-7; TRBD2 agrees at 16 bases. CDR1 is SGHTA and CDR2 is FQGNSA in the germline V gene. The CDR3 is 16 amino acids. Trimming took 5 bases from V and 6 from J; bases not matched to a gene: 7. The CDR3 region has the DNA TGTGCCAGCAGCGGGACTAGCGGGAGGGCCAAGTCCGAGCAGTACTTC. Protein sequence: CASSGTSGRAKSEQYF.

This chain joins TRBV20-1 and TRBJ2-6, with D possibly being TRBD2 (5 bases). The germline V gene has CDR1 DFQATT and CDR2 SNEGSKA (reference sequence). Trimming stripped 5 bases from V and 1 base from J, with 6 bases between. The CDR3 loop spans 13 amino acids. The CDR3 nucleotides read TGCAGTGCTCGGAGGTCTGGGGCCAACGTCCTGACTTTC. Amino acid sequence: CSARRSGANVLTF.

This chain joins TRBV20-1 and TRBJ2-1; TRBD2 aligns across 10 bases. The germline CDR1 and CDR2 sequences are DFQATT and SNEGSKA (reference sequence). V lost 6 bases and J lost 3; bases outside the gene matches: 8. The CDR3 covers 15 residues. Written as DNA, the CDR3 is TGCAGTGCCAAGACCCCTAGCGGGAGCTACAATGAGCAGTTCTTC. Protein: CSAKTPSGSYNEQFF.

The genes are TRBV28 and TRBJ2-1; 9 positions match TRBD2. The V gene end was trimmed by 6 bases and the J gene end by 7 bases; junction bases not matched to a gene: 10. The germline V gene encodes CDR1 MDHEN and CDR2 SYDVKM. This CDR3 spans 15 amino acids. The CDR3 DNA reads as TGTGCCAGCAGACCCGCGGGAGGGCCAGAGAATGAGCAGTTCTTC. Protein: CASRPAGGPENEQFF.

This clonotype was seen a handful of times. This chain uses TRBV28 with TRBJ2-5; 7 bases agree with TRBD2. This CDR3 is built from 13 residues. Germline V lookup: CDR1 MDHEN, CDR2 SYDVKM. With V trimmed by 8 bases and J by 3 bases, 6 bases remained unmatched. In nucleotides, the CDR3 is TGTGCCAGCGGTGGGGACTATAAAGAGACCCAGTACTTC. Translation: CASGGDYKETQYF.

V and J are TRBV7-2 and TRBJ2-1; TRBD2 matches 7 bases. In germline, CDR1 is SGHTA, CDR2 FQGNSA. Trimming took 5 bases from V and 8 from J; bases not matched to a gene: 12. The CDR3 contains 15 residues. CDR3 nucleotides: TGTGCCAGCAGCCGTCGGGCAGCGGGGTGGGATGAGCAGTTCTTC. Amino acid sequence: CASSRRAAGWDEQFF.